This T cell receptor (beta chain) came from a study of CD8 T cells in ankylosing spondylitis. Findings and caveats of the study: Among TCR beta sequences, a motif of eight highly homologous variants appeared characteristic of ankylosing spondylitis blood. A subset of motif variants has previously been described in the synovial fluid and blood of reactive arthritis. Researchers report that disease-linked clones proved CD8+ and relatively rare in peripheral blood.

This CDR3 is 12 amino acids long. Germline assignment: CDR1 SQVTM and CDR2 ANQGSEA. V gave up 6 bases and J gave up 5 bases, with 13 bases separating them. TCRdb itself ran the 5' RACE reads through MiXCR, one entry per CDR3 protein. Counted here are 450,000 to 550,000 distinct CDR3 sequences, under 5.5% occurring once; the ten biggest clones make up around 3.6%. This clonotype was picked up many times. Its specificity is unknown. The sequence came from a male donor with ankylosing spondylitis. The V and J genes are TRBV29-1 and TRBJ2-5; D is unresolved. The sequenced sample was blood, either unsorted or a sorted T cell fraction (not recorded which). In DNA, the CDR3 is TGCAGCGTGGCTGGGTCGAGGGAGACCCAGTACTTC. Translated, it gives CSVAGSRETQYF.